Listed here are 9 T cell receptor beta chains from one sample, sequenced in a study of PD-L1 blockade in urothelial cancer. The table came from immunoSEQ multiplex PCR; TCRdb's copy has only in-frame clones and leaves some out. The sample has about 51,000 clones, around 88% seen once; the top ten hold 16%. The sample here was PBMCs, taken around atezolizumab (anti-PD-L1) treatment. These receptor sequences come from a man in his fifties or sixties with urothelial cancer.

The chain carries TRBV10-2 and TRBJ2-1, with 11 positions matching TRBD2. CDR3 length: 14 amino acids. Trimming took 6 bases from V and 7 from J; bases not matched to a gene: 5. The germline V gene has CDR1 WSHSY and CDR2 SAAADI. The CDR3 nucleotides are TGCGCCAGCAGGGGACTAGCGGCTCCAAATGAGCAGTTCTTC. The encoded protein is CASRGLAAPNEQFF.

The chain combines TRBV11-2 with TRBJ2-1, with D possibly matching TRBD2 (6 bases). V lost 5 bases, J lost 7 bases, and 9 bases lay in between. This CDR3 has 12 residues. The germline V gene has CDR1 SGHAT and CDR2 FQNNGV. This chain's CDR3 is CASSRAGNEQFF. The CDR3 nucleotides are TGTGCCAGCAGCCGGGCGGGAAATGAGCAGTTCTTC.

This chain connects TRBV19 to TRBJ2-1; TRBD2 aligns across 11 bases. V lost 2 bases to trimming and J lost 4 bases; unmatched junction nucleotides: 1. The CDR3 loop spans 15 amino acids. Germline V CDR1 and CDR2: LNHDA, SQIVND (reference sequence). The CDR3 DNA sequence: TGTGCCAGTAGTATATCTAGCGGGGGGTACAATGAGCAGTTCTTC. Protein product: CASSISSGGYNEQFF. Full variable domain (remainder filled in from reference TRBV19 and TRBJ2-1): DGGITQSPKYLFRKEGQNVTLSCEQNLNHDAMYWYRQDPGQGLRLIYYSQIVNDFQKGDIAEGYSVSREKKESFPLTVTSAQKNPTAFYLCASSISSGGYNEQFFGPGTRLTVL.

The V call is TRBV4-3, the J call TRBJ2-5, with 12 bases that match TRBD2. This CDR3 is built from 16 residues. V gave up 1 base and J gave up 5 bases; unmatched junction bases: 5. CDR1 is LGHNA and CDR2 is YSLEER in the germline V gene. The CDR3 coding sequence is TGCGCCAGCAGCCAAGTTGCTAGCGGGAGGGGGGAGACCCAGTACTTC. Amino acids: CASSQVASGRGETQYF.

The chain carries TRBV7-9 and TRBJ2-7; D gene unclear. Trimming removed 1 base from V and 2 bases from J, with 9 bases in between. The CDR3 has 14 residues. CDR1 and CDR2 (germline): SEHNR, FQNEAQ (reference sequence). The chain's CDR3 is CASSLGARAYEQYF. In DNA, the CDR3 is TGTGCCAGCAGCTTAGGGGCGAGAGCCTACGAGCAGTACTTC.

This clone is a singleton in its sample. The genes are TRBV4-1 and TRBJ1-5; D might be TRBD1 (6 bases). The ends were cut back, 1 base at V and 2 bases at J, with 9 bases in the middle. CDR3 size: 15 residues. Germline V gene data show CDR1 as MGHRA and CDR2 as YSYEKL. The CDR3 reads CASSQVPGGNQPQHF. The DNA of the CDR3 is TGCGCCAGCAGCCAAGTCCCAGGGGGCAATCAGCCCCAGCATTTT.

The CDR3 sequence: CASSFQGAGELFF. CDR3 DNA: TGTGCCAGTAGTTTCCAGGGGGCCGGGGAGCTGTTTTTT. This chain uses TRBV19 with TRBJ2-2; 7 bases map to TRBD1. CDR1 and CDR2 from the germline V gene are LNHDA and SQIVND (reference sequence). This CDR3 region has 13 residues. Unmatched junction bases numbered 3, after V lost 5 bases and J lost 6 bases.

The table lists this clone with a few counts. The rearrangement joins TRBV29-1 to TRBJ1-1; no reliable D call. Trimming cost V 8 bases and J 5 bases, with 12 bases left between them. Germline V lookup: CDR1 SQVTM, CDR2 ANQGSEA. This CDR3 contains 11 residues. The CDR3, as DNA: TGCAGCACGATAGCTGTTACTGAAGCTTTCTTT. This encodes CSTIAVTEAFF.

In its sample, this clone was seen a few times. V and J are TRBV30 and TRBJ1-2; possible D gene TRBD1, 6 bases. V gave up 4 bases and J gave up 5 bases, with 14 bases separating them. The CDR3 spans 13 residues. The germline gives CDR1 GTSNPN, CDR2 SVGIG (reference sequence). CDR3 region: CAWNTGFRYGYTF. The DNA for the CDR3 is TGTGCCTGGAACACAGGGTTTCGGTATGGCTACACCTTC.